This T cell receptor beta chain was identified in a study of blood T cell repertoires in COVID-19. Across the whole study: The United States, Italy and Spain were the sources of the acute and convalescent COVID-19 samples.

The length of the CDR3 is 14 residues. Germline CDR1 reads MNHEY; CDR2 reads SVGEGT. Trimming cost V 2 bases and J 9 bases, with 14 bases left between them. Profiled with immunoSEQ multiplex PCR; TCRdb holds only in-frame clones, not every one. The table shows 440,000 or so clones, with about nine tenths occurring only once. The sequence came from a woman aged 40 to 55 with COVID-19, enrolled during active disease. The source material was peripheral blood. V and J are TRBV6-2 or TRBV6-3 and TRBJ1-5; D not resolved. This CDR3 is CASSYPDTDRPQHF. CDR3 bases: TGTGCCAGCAGTTACCCCGACACCGATCGGCCCCAGCATTTT.